The 13 T cell receptor beta chains below were found in one sample sequenced in a study of cytomegalovirus exposure and HLA in healthy donors. The primer mix had 60 Vbeta and 13 Jbeta primers. The protocol was immunoSEQ multiplex PCR, while the TCRdb copy is restricted to in-frame clones and leaves out a portion. The sample has approximately 200,000 clones; around three quarters are singletons. Sequenced: PBMCs. These receptors all come from a man aged 25-45 years in good health and CMV-seronegative.

This clone was observed a single time. This chain joins TRBV6-1 and TRBJ1-1; D is possibly TRBD1 (6 bases). V shed 3 bases and J shed 6 bases, with 11 bases lying between them. Germline V CDR1 and CDR2: MNHNS, SASEGT. This CDR3 region has 13 residues. CDR3 sequence (DNA): TGTGCCAGCAGTGAGAAGGGGGGGGCTGAAGCTTTCTTT. Translated, it gives CASSEKGGAEAFF.

This chain uses TRBV6-5 with TRBJ2-2; D is unclear. Germline V gene data show CDR1 as MNHEY and CDR2 as SVGAGI. V was trimmed by 5 bases and J by 8 bases, leaving 9 bases between them. The CDR3 covers 12 residues. This chain's CDR3 is CASSSLPGELFF. The CDR3 nucleotides read TGTGCCAGCAGTAGCCTCCCGGGGGAGCTGTTTTTT.

This clone was picked up a small number of times. One end of the junction varies from germline; a read error may be responsible. The rearrangement joins TRBV7-3 to TRBJ2-3; D gene unclear. The CDR3 runs to 13 residues. Germline V gene sequence: CDR1 SGHTA, CDR2 FQGTGA. CDR3: CASSLTYADTQYF. CDR3 DNA: TGTGCCAGCAGCCTAACGTATGCAGATACGCAGTATTTT.

This clone turned up a few times. The chain uses TRBV18 and TRBJ1-2; TRBD1 might be the D (5 bases). The CDR3 consists of 14 residues. Germline CDR1 is KGHSH and CDR2 is LQKENI. V lost 5 bases and J lost 3, with 13 bases in between. The chain's CDR3 is CASSGQGNDYGYTF. CDR3 nucleotide sequence: TGTGCCAGCTCAGGTCAGGGTAATGACTATGGCTACACCTTC.

V is TRBV19 and J is TRBJ2-1; TRBD2 is a possible D gene (5 bases). The ends were cut back, 6 bases at V and 0 bases at J, with 15 bases in the middle. This CDR3 comprises 16 residues. The germline CDR1 and CDR2 sequences are LNHDA and SQIVND (reference sequence). The CDR3 nucleotides read TGTGCCAGTAGGACCGGGGTAGCCAGCTCCTACAATGAGCAGTTCTTC. Translation: CASRTGVASSYNEQFF.

This clone has a handful of counts. This sequence joins TRBV9 and TRBJ2-3; 7 positions agree with TRBD2. Trimming cost V 0 bases and J 4 bases; bases outside gene matches: 5. Germline CDR1 is SGDLS and CDR2 is YYNGEE. This CDR3 contains 15 residues. In nucleotides, the CDR3 is TGTGCCAGCAGCGTAGCTGTAGCGGGTCCAGATACGCAGTATTTT. As protein: CASSVAVAGPDTQYF.

V gene TRBV25-1 combines with J gene TRBJ2-2, with D maybe TRBD1 (6 bases). CDR1 is MGHDK and CDR2 is SYGVNS in the germline V gene. V was cut by 1 base and J by 4 bases, with 10 bases left in between. CDR3 length equals 15 residues. The DNA for the CDR3 is TGTGCCAGCAGTGAATCGGGCAGGGGCACCGGGGAGCTGTTTTTT. Protein product: CASSESGRGTGELFF.

This clone was detected only once. The chain links TRBV11-2 to TRBJ2-6; no clear D. The CDR3 runs 14 residues. Trimming cost V 4 bases and J 0 bases, with 4 bases left between them. Germline V gene lookup returns CDR1 SGHAT and CDR2 FQNNGV. CDR3 nucleotides: TGTGCCAGCAGCTCTGTCTCTGGGGCCAACGTCCTGACTTTC. The encoded protein is CASSSVSGANVLTF.

The chain joins TRBV28 to TRBJ1-2; 9 nucleotides line up with TRBD1. CDR3 length equals 16 residues. V was clipped by 4 bases and J by 5 bases; unmatched bases: 11. The germline gives CDR1 MDHEN, CDR2 SYDVKM. The CDR3 DNA is TGTGCCAGCAGTTCACAACCGACAGGGGGAAAATATGGCTACACCTTC. Translation: CASSSQPTGGKYGYTF.

This clone appeared a single time. The chain joins TRBV2 to TRBJ2-3; no firm D call. The CDR3 is made up of 14 amino acids. In germline, CDR1 is SNHLY, CDR2 FYNNEI. Trimming pared 3 bases from V and 0 bases from J, leaving 7 bases between. In DNA form, the CDR3 reads TGTGCCAGCAGTGACAGGTGGAGCACAGATACGCAGTATTTT. This encodes CASSDRWSTDTQYF. The full variable domain, its missing parts supplied by reference TRBV2 and TRBJ2-3, is EPEVTQTPSHQVTQMGQEVILRCVPISNHLYFYWYRQILGQKVEFLVSFYNNEISEKSEIFDDQFSVERPDGSNFTLKIRSTKLEDSAMYFCASSDRWSTDTQYFGPGTRLTVL.

The chain has TRBV29-1 and TRBJ2-2; 10 nucleotides align to TRBD2. Germline CDR1 SQVTM, CDR2 ANQGSEA. This CDR3 has 15 amino acids. CDR3 nucleotides: TGCACTGTCATTCTAGCGGGAGAGGGCACCGGGGAGCTGTTTTTT. The encoded protein is CTVILAGEGTGELFF.

This clone was observed a few times. The CDR3, as DNA: TGTGCCAGCAGCGTGGGAGCCATGACTGGGGAGCAGTACTTC. It is translated as CASSVGAMTGEQYF. V and J are TRBV9 and TRBJ2-7, with a possible D match to TRBD2 (5 bases). Germline V gives CDR1 SGDLS, CDR2 YYNGEE. Trimming left V 2 bases short and J 7 bases short, with 16 bases between. The CDR3 extends over 14 amino acids.

DNA for the CDR3: TGTGCCAGCTCCTCTGACTTCCTGTACGAGCAGTACTTC. Translation gives CASSSDFLYEQYF. V and J are TRBV2 and TRBJ2-7; D uncertain. The CDR3 contains 13 residues. With 8 bases removed from V and 4 bases from J, the gap between germline ends came to 15 bases. Germline CDR1 SNHLY, CDR2 FYNNEI.